This T cell receptor (beta chain) is from a study of blood T cells in healthy people across ages. Findings of the study overall: Greater diversity and more naive CD4+ cells were seen in long-lived donors than in aged donors. A roughly linear age-dependent decrease characterized TCR beta diversity per million T cells. Nothing was known about donor CMV status, and this possibly confounded expanded clonotype changes.

Using a J-beta primer mix together with a sample-barcoded 5' primer, a second PCR was run for about 7 to 12 cycles. A tag from a template-switch adaptor with 12 random nucleotides marked each cDNA molecule. A single record per CDR3 protein comes from TCRdb applying MiXCR to the 5' RACE reads. This sample has some 1.5 million distinct CDR3 sequences, with 25% to 30% found just once. As regards this clonotype: Its specificity is not known.

V was pared by 2 bases and J by 6 bases, with 16 bases between. The CDR3 has 16 residues. From germline, CDR1 is LNHNV and CDR2 YYDKDF (reference sequence). The sequencing input was blood. The TCR sequence derives from a woman younger than 45 in good health. The genes are TRBV15 and TRBJ2-2; D may be TRBD1 or TRBD2 (5 bases each). The CDR3 loop reads CATSRPLGTPPGELFF. The CDR3, as DNA: TGTGCCACCAGCAGACCCCTCGGGACCCCGCCCGGGGAGCTGTTTTTT.